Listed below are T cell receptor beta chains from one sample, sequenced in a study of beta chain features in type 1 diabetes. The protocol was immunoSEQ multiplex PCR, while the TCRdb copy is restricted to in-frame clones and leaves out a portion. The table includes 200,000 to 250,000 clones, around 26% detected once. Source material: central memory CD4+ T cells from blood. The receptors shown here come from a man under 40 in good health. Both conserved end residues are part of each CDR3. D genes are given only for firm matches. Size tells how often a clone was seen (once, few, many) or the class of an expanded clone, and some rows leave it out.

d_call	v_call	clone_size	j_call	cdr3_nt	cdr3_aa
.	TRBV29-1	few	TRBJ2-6	TGCAGCGTTGTACTCCTTTCTGGGGCCAACGTCCTGACTTTC	CSVVLLSGANVLTF
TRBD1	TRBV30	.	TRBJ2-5	TGTGCCTGGAGTACAGGGGTAGATAGGGAGACCCAGTACTTC	CAWSTGVDRETQYF
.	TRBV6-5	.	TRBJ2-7	TGTGCCAGCAAGGGAGGCTCCTACGAGCAGTACTTC	CASKGGSYEQYF
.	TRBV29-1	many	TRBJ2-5	TGCAGCGCCTTGGGCACACAGACCCAGTACTTC	CSALGTQTQYF
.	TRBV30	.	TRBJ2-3	TGTGCCTGGAGCCCTCGTGGAACCACAGATACGCAGTATTTT	CAWSPRGTTDTQYF
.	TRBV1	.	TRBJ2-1	TGCACCAGCAGCCACAAAACCGGGACTAGCGGGATCAATGAGCAGTTCTTC	CTSSHKTGTSGINEQFF
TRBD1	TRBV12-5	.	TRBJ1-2	TGTGCTAGTGCCCTGGACAGGATTGATGGCTACACCTTC	CASALDRIDGYTF
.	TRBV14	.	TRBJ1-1	TGTGCCAGCAGCCAACAGGGTGGGACTGAAGCTTTCTTT	CASSQQGGTEAFF
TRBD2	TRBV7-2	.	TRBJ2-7	TGTGCCAGCAGCTCGGGACTAGCGGGAGTCATAGCCTACGAGCAGTACTTC	CASSSGLAGVIAYEQYF
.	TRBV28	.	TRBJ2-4	TGTGCCAGCAGTTCGGGACACCTACTAGCCAAAAACATTCAGTACTTC	CASSSGHLLAKNIQYF
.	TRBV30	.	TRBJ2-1	TGTGCCTGGAATCCCATTACTCACAATGAGCAGTTCTTC	CAWNPITHNEQFF
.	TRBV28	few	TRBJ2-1	TGTGCCAGCACCCCTCGGGGGAATGAGCAGTTCTTC	CASTPRGNEQFF
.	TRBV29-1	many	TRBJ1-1	TGCAGCGTTGAACTTACGGCGAACACTGAAGCTTTCTTT	CSVELTANTEAFF
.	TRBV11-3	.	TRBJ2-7	TGTGCCAGCAGCTTTTACAGGGAGGGAGGGCCCTACGAGCAGTACTTC	CASSFYREGGPYEQYF
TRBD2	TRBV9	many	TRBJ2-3	TGTGCCAGCAGCTCGCGGGGGACGGGAACAGATACGCAGTATTTT	CASSSRGTGTDTQYF
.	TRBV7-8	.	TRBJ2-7	TGTGCCAGCAGCTATCGTGGAGAGAGTCCCTACGAGCAGTACTTC	CASSYRGESPYEQYF
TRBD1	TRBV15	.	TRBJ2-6	TGTGCCACCAGCAGAGGGGACAGGGGGTCTGGGGCCAACGTCCTGACTTTC	CATSRGDRGSGANVLTF
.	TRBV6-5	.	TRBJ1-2	TGTGCCAGCAAGGGGGACAACTATGGCTACACCTTC	CASKGDNYGYTF
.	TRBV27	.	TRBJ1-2	TGTGCCAGCAGTTTAGGAGGGTACCCCTATGGCTACACCTTC	CASSLGGYPYGYTF
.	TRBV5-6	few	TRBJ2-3	TGTGCCAGCAGCTTGGACGGATGGTTGACAGATACGCAGTATTTT	CASSLDGWLTDTQYF
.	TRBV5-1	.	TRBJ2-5	TGCGCCAGCGGGTCGGAGGACTCGATTAGGGAGACCCAGTACTTC	CASGSEDSIRETQYF
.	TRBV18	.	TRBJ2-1	TGTGCCAGCTCACCATTAGATGTGAATGAGCAGTTCTTC	CASSPLDVNEQFF
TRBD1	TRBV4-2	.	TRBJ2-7	TGTGCCAGCAGCCGTGGACAGGGGTCCTACGAGCAGTACTTC	CASSRGQGSYEQYF
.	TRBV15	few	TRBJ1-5	TGTGCCACCAGCCGTCGGGACGGCAATCAGCCCCAGCATTTT	CATSRRDGNQPQHF
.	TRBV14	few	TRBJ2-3	TGTGCCAGCAGCCAAGAGTACCCGCAGTATTTT	CASSQEYPQYF
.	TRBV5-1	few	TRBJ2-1	TGCGCCAGCAGCTTTGGTAGCAGTTACGAGCAGTTCTTC	CASSFGSSYEQFF
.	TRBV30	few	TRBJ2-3	TGTGCCTGCCGGGCCGTCGGCACAGATACGCAGTATTTT	CACRAVGTDTQYF
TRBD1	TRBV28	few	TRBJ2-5	TGTGCCAGCAGGAAACAGGGGCGAGGAGAGACCCAGTACTTC	CASRKQGRGETQYF
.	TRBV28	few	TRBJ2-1	TGTGCCAGCAGCCCTAGGGGCGGGGGACAGATCTACAATGAGCAGTTCTTC	CASSPRGGGQIYNEQFF